This T cell receptor beta chain was recovered during a study of OX40 agonist ivuxolimab in advanced cancers. Study-wide background: With a range of roughly 20 to 79, age averaged roughly 60 years, and 65% to 85% were male. Study-level points and caveats: Low levels of normalized T-cell clonal expansion also appeared in some nonresponders.

Germline loops: CDR1 SGDLS, CDR2 YYNGEE. V lost 3 bases, J lost 0 bases, and 15 bases lay in between. The CDR3 is 16 amino acids. Comment on this clone: Antigen specificity is unknown.

Method: immunoSEQ multiplex PCR; TCRdb's copy keeps in-frame clones and lacks some. The data contain about 32,000 clones, roughly 87% of them singletons. The sample here was CD4+ or CD8+ T cells sorted from blood, taken in a trial of the OX40 agonist ivuxolimab. The TCR was taken from an adult with an advanced solid tumor such as melanoma, head and neck, liver or kidney cancer. V and J are TRBV9 and TRBJ1-2, with a weak D call TRBD1 (5 bases). The CDR3 spells CASSAEGQVANYGYTF. The CDR3 DNA follows: TGTGCCAGCAGCGCGGAGGGGCAGGTCGCTAACTATGGCTACACCTTC.